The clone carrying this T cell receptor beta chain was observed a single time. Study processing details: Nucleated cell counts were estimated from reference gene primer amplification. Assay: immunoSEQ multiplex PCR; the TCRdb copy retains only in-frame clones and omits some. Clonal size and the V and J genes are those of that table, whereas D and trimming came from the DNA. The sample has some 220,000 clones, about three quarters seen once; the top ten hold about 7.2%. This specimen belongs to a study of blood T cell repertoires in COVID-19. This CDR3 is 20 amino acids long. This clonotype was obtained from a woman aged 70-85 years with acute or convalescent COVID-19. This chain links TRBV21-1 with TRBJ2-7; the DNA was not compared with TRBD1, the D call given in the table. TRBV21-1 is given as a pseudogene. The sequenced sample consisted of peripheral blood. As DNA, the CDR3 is TGTGCCAGCAGCAAAACACGGAGTGACAGCCGCATTACCATATCCTACGAGCAGTACTTC. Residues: CASSKTRSDSRITISYEQYF.